This entry lists 12 T cell receptor beta chains sequenced from one sample in a study of CD8+CD57+ T cells in acquired aplastic anemia. Researchers used genomic DNA as the template to profile TCR beta VDJ and CDR3. MiXCR, applied by TCRdb to the reads, yields one record per CDR3 protein. In the table there are 130,000 or so distinct CDR3 sequences, 40% of which are singletons. Patients chosen for sequencing had shown CD8+CD57+ cell expansion by flow cytometry. The sample taken for sequencing was sorted CD4+, CD8+, or CD8+CD57+ T cells (not recorded which) from PBMCs. Source of these receptors: a human donor with aplastic anemia.

On this clonotype itself: A much larger clone sits a single nucleotide away, making a read error possible. This chain connects TRBV9 to TRBJ2-7; no clear D gene. The CDR3 totals 14 residues. CDR1 and CDR2 from the germline V gene are SGDLS and YYNGEE. V was shortened by 7 bases and J by 0 bases, with 14 bases between the two germline ends. The CDR3 region is CASPGGESSYEQYF. CDR3 nucleotides: TGTGCCAGCCCCGGTGGGGAAAGCTCCTACGAGCAGTACTTC.

There are many counts of this clonotype. The chain employs TRBV20-1 and TRBJ2-7, with 7 bases identical to TRBD1. The V gene's germline CDR1 is DFQATT and CDR2 SNEGSKA (reference sequence). This CDR3 is built from 14 residues. V was clipped by 6 bases and J by 6 bases; unmatched bases: 14. This chain's CDR3 is CSAQGTVRFGEQYF. The CDR3, as DNA: TGCAGTGCCCAGGGGACAGTCAGGTTCGGCGAGCAGTACTTC.

On this clonotype: As the CDR3 is not closed by the conserved phenylalanine or tryptophan, this likely results from a read error. The chain combines TRBV5-6 with TRBJ2-7; no reliable D call. Germline assignment: CDR1 SGHDT and CDR2 YYEEEE. Between the trimmed V and J ends, which lost 3 bases and 1 base, there was a span of 11 bases. The CDR3 totals 14 residues. The CDR3 loop reads CASSSDSLSYEQYS. CDR3 nucleotide sequence: TGTGCCAGCAGCTCAGACTCCCTTTCCTACGAGCAGTACTCC.

The rearrangement uses TRBV19 and TRBJ2-3, with a tentative D call TRBD2 (7 bases). Germline CDR1 reads LNHDA; CDR2 reads SQIVND (reference sequence). Trimming took off 4 bases at V and 5 bases at J, with 10 bases between the two ends. The CDR3 has 13 amino acids. CDR3: CASSTGGEDTQYF. The CDR3 DNA sequence: TGTGCCAGTAGTACGGGGGGCGAAGATACGCAGTATTTT.

The rearrangement uses TRBV18 and TRBJ1-6, with D uncertain. The germline V gene encodes CDR1 KGHSH and CDR2 LQKENI. Deletions cut 3 bases from V and 8 bases from J, with 11 bases between. The CDR3 runs to 14 residues. The DNA for the CDR3 is TGTGCCAGCTCACCCCCACGAGCGGATTCACCCCTCCACTTT. Translating gives CASSPPRADSPLHF.

This clonotype occurred many times. The chain has TRBV6-2 or TRBV6-3 and TRBJ1-3; no firm D call. V was shortened by 2 bases and J by 4 bases, with 3 bases between the two germline ends. Germline V gene data show CDR1 as MNHEY and CDR2 as SVGEGT. The CDR3 has 12 amino acids. DNA of the CDR3: TGTGCCAGCAGTTACATGGGAAACACCATATATTTT. As protein: CASSYMGNTIYF.

Points on this clonotype: The junction does not match germline at one end; this may be a read error. The V gene is TRBV19, the J gene TRBJ2-5; D ambiguous. Germline CDR1 and CDR2: LNHDA and SQIVND (reference sequence). The CDR3 spans 11 residues. The CDR3 region is CASMAVNGEFF. As DNA, the CDR3 is TGTGCCAGTATGGCGGTTAATGGAGAGTTCTTC.

V usage is TRBV24-1 and J usage is TRBJ2-7; 8 nucleotides line up with TRBD1. The CDR3 runs 14 residues. The trim removed 4 bases at V and 2 bases at J, leaving 3 bases unmatched. Germline V lookup: CDR1 KGHDR, CDR2 SFDVKD. CDR3 region: CATSDEQGAYEQYV. The CDR3 DNA reads TGTGCCACCAGTGACGAACAGGGGGCCTACGAGCAGTACGTC.

This clonotype was counted many times. V gene TRBV7-9 combines with J gene TRBJ1-2; no clear D gene. CDR1 and CDR2 from the germline V gene are SEHNR and FQNEAQ (reference sequence). The CDR3 loop spans 13 amino acids. Trimming pared 4 bases from V and 7 bases from J, leaving 13 bases between. CDR3 DNA: TGTGCCAGCAGCTCGACTAACAGTGGTGGCTACACCTTC. This encodes CASSSTNSGGYTF.

This clonotype was recorded at least ten times. This chain links TRBV7-2 with TRBJ1-2; TRBD1 agrees at 7 bases. V lost 4 bases, J lost 13 bases, and 12 bases stayed unmatched. CDR3 size: 13 residues. Germline assignment: CDR1 SGHTA and CDR2 FQGNSA. Written as DNA, the CDR3 is TGTGCCAGCAGCTCTTTTTCGGGACAGTCTTTCACCTTC. Amino acids: CASSSFSGQSFTF. Variable domain in full (rest from reference TRBV7-2 and TRBJ1-2): GAGVSQSPSNKVTEKGKDVELRCDPISGHTALYWYRQSLGQGLEFLIYFQGNSAPDKSGLPSDRFSAERTGGSVSTLTIQRTQQEDSAVYLCASSSFSGQSFTFGSGTRLTVV.

J is TRBJ1-1 and V is TRBV12-3 or TRBV12-4; 8 positions match TRBD1. With V trimmed by 6 bases and J by 4 bases, 7 bases remained unmatched. The CDR3 spans 14 residues. The CDR3 loop reads CASSATGVRTEAFF. The CDR3 DNA is TGTGCCAGCAGCGCGACAGGGGTGCGCACTGAAGCTTTCTTT.

The table lists this clonotype with many counts. The chain uses TRBV10-3 and TRBJ2-3; D gene uncertain. The CDR3 is made up of 12 amino acids. V dropped 1 base and J dropped 2 bases, with 1 base sitting between them. Germline V gene data show CDR1 as ENHRY and CDR2 as SYGVKD. CDR3: CAISEYTDTQYF. DNA of the CDR3: TGTGCCATCAGTGAGTACACAGATACGCAGTATTTT.